Listed here are 5 T cell receptor beta chains from one sample, sequenced in a study of PD-1 blockade in classical Hodgkin lymphoma. Every patient experienced relapse after autologous stem cell transplantation, and brentuximab vedotin exposure varied. Profiling relied on immunoSEQ multiplex PCR, and the TCRdb table lists in-frame clones only, not all of them. The table lists just under 100,000 clones, approximately 88% of them singletons, with 9% to 15% in the top ten. Sequenced material: peripheral blood mononuclear cells (PBMCs), taken at baseline. The receptors here all came from a human donor with classical Hodgkin lymphoma.

This chain connects TRBV5-1 to TRBJ2-2; 8 bases align to TRBD2. Germline CDR1 reads SGHRS; CDR2 reads YFSETQ. V was pared by 4 bases and J by 7 bases, with 9 bases of the junction left unmatched. The CDR3 has 15 residues. CDR3 sequence (DNA): TGCGCCAGCAGCCTTAGCGGGATCCTCGGCGGGGAGCTGTTTTTT. Protein product: CASSLSGILGGELFF.

The rearrangement uses TRBV11-2 and TRBJ2-3; D unclear. Deletions cut 0 bases from V and 6 bases from J, with 10 bases between. Germline V CDR1 and CDR2: SGHAT, FQNNGV. This CDR3 spans 14 amino acids. The CDR3 bases are TGTGCCAGCAGCTTAGATCGTCAAGTGGATACGCAGTATTTT. It codes for CASSLDRQVDTQYF. Filled out from reference TRBV11-2 and TRBJ2-3, the complete variable domain reads EAGVAQSPRYKIIEKRQSVAFWCNPISGHATLYWYQQILGQGPKLLIQFQNNGVVDDSQLPKDRFSAERLKGVDSTLKIQPAKLEDSAVYLCASSLDRQVDTQYFGPGTRLTVL.

The rearrangement uses TRBV5-4 and TRBJ2-3; 8 bases are shared with TRBD1. Germline CDR1 is SGHNT and CDR2 is YYREEE (reference sequence). V trimming: 5 bases; J trimming: 5 bases; junction bases outside the gene matches: 19. The CDR3 has 18 residues. The CDR3 sequence: CASRVRLGQVSSGDTQYF. CDR3 bases: TGTGCCAGCAGAGTGAGGTTGGGACAGGTCTCGAGTGGAGATACGCAGTATTTT.

The V gene is TRBV5-1, the J gene TRBJ2-7; TRBD2 matches 7 bases. CDR1 SGHRS and CDR2 YFSETQ come from the germline V gene. The CDR3 contains 17 residues. V trimming: 1 base; J trimming: 3 bases; junction bases outside the gene matches: 13. CDR3 sequence: CASSLFGSGMGNYEQYF. The DNA for the CDR3 is TGCGCCAGCAGCTTGTTCGGCAGCGGGATGGGCAACTACGAGCAGTACTTC.

The chain employs TRBV29-1 and TRBJ2-7; D is possibly TRBD1 or TRBD2 (8 bases each). Germline V lookup: CDR1 SQVTM, CDR2 ANQGSEA. Trimming left V 5 bases short and J 4 bases short, with 24 bases between. The CDR3 sequence is 16 residues long. CDR3 loop: CSVSQGAAGGLYEQYF. As DNA, the CDR3 is TGCAGCGTTTCTCAGGGGGCGGCGGGAGGTTTGTACGAGCAGTACTTC.